These 16 T cell receptor beta chains came from one sample sequenced in a study of blood T cell repertoires in COVID-19. Assay: immunoSEQ multiplex PCR; the TCRdb copy retains only in-frame clones and omits some. The sample contains about 170,000 clones, 85% to 90% of which appear only once. The sequenced sample was peripheral blood. Receptors were obtained from an older woman with COVID-19, enrolled during active disease.

The V gene is TRBV14, the J gene TRBJ2-3, with 12 bases matching TRBD2. In germline, CDR1 is SGHDN, CDR2 FVKESK. Trimming took 4 bases from V and 4 from J; bases not matched to a gene: 9. The CDR3 length is 17 residues. The CDR3 DNA is TGTGCCAGCAGCCTTGGACTAGCGGGAAGGGTTGCAGATACGCAGTATTTT. It translates to CASSLGLAGRVADTQYF. The whole variable domain, remainder taken from reference TRBV14 and TRBJ2-3, is EAGVTQFPSHSVIEKGQTVTLRCDPISGHDNLYWYRRVMGKEIKFLLHFVKESKQDESGMPNNRFLAERTGGTYSTLKVQPAELEDSGVYFCASSLGLAGRVADTQYFGPGTRLTVL.

The chain couples TRBV28 to TRBJ2-7; TRBD2 agrees at 14 bases. Germline V gene sequence: CDR1 MDHEN, CDR2 SYDVKM. Unmatched junction bases numbered 3, after V lost 5 bases and J lost 3 bases. The CDR3 consists of 15 residues. The CDR3 sequence: CASSRTSGRIYEQYF. For the CDR3, the DNA is TGTGCCAGCAGTCGGACTAGCGGGAGGATCTACGAGCAGTACTTC. The whole variable domain, filled in from reference TRBV28 and TRBJ2-7, reads DVKVTQSSRYLVKRTGEKVFLECVQDMDHENMFWYRQDPGLGLRLIYFSYDVKMKEKGDIPEGYSVSREKKERFSLILESASTNQTSMYLCASSRTSGRIYEQYFGPGTRLTVT.

The chain joins TRBV29-1 to TRBJ1-1; 9 positions match TRBD1. V lost 5 bases, J lost 1 base, and 5 bases stayed unmatched. The CDR3 runs 14 residues. The germline gives CDR1 SQVTM, CDR2 ANQGSEA. Here the CDR3 DNA reads TGCAGCGTTAGGACAGGGGTCTCGAACACTGAAGCTTTCTTT. Translated: CSVRTGVSNTEAFF.

The chain links TRBV7-2 to TRBJ2-7; 7 bases are shared with TRBD2. The germline CDR1 and CDR2 sequences are SGHTA and FQGNSA. The J segment lost 3 bases and the V segment lost 5 bases, leaving 7 bases of the junction unmatched. The CDR3 extends over 14 amino acids. In DNA form, the CDR3 reads TGTGCCAGCAGCCCTGGACTAGTAGTCTACGAGCAGTACTTC. Encoded protein: CASSPGLVVYEQYF.

The V call is TRBV11-2, the J call TRBJ1-6, with a possible D match to TRBD1 (5 bases). The V end lost 0 bases, the J end lost 8 bases, and 14 bases lay between the germline ends. Per germline, CDR1 SGHAT and CDR2 FQNNGV. CDR3 length: 16 amino acids. CDR3 loop: CASSLDLNRRDSPLHF. CDR3 nucleotides: TGTGCCAGCAGCTTAGATCTGAACAGGAGGGATTCACCCCTCCACTTT.

V and J are TRBV19 and TRBJ2-4; D ambiguous. The CDR3 covers 14 residues. Trimming took off 2 bases at V and 1 base at J, with 6 bases between the two ends. Germline loops: CDR1 LNHDA, CDR2 SQIVND (reference sequence). CDR3: CASSISEAKNIQYF. The CDR3 DNA sequence: TGTGCCAGTAGTATATCGGAGGCCAAAAACATTCAGTACTTC.

The chain couples TRBV7-2 to TRBJ2-3; no reliable D call. The CDR3 has 15 amino acids. V was pared by 5 bases and J by 1 base, with 13 bases between. Germline V CDR1 and CDR2: SGHTA, FQGNSA. The CDR3 DNA follows: TGTGCCAGCAGCCCACAGATTTTGGGCACAGATACGCAGTATTTT. Protein: CASSPQILGTDTQYF.

This chain uses TRBV5-4 with TRBJ1-5; D possibly corresponds to TRBD1 (5 bases). Trimming removed 2 bases from V and 6 bases from J, with 12 bases in between. Germline CDR1 SGHNT, CDR2 YYREEE (reference sequence). CDR3 length equals 14 residues. In DNA, the CDR3 is TGTGCCAGCAGCTTTGGGGGGGAGGGTCAGCCCCAGCATTTT. Amino acids: CASSFGGEGQPQHF.

The DNA of the CDR3 is TGTGCCACCAGCAGAGACCTAGGCAGAACCTACGAGCAGTACTTC. It codes for CATSRDLGRTYEQYF. The V and J genes are TRBV15 and TRBJ2-7, with D unresolved. Germline V gene data show CDR1 as LNHNV and CDR2 as YYDKDF (reference sequence). Trimming removed 0 bases from V and 2 bases from J, with 11 bases in between. The length of the CDR3 is 15 residues. The full variable domain, in which reference TRBV15 and TRBJ2-7 provide the parts outside the CDR3, is DAMVIQNPRYQVTQFGKPVTLSCSQTLNHNVMYWYQQKSSQAPKLLFHYYDKDFNNEADTPDNFQSRRPNTSFCFLDIRSPGLGDTAMYLCATSRDLGRTYEQYFGPGTRLTVT.

This chain connects TRBV9 to TRBJ1-2; D may be TRBD1 (5 bases). Germline CDR1 and CDR2: SGDLS and YYNGEE. This CDR3 is built from 14 residues. V was cut by 3 bases and J by 8 bases, with 17 bases left in between. The CDR3 nucleotides are TGTGCCAGCAGCGGCCGATACGGGGGAGACGGCTACACCTTC. The encoded protein is CASSGRYGGDGYTF.

The V call is TRBV30, the J call TRBJ2-7; TRBD1 agrees at 7 bases. The germline CDR1 and CDR2 sequences are GTSNPN and SVGIG (reference sequence). The CDR3 covers 14 residues. V lost 1 base to trimming and J lost 4 bases; unmatched junction nucleotides: 7. CDR3 nucleotide sequence: TGTGCCTGGAGTGCCCAGGACAGGATATACGAGCAGTACTTC. Encoded protein: CAWSAQDRIYEQYF.

The gene calls are TRBV28 and TRBJ1-1, with 10 bases aligning to TRBD1. The CDR3 length is 15 residues. Looked up from germline, CDR1 is MDHEN and CDR2 is SYDVKM. The ends lost 6 bases at V and 11 bases at J; junction bases unmatched: 15. CDR3 in amino acids: CASSPRTIGTGDAFF. As DNA, the CDR3 is TGTGCCAGCAGCCCACGAACCATAGGGACAGGGGACGCTTTCTTT.

CDR3 sequence: CASSSLAGLSYEQYF. The CDR3, as DNA: TGTGCCAGCAGTTCACTAGCGGGTCTCTCCTACGAGCAGTACTTC. The chain has TRBV27 and TRBJ2-7, with 9 bases identical to TRBD2. V dropped 4 bases and J dropped 0; count of bases not matched to a gene: 4. CDR3 size: 15 residues. The germline V gene has CDR1 MNHEY and CDR2 SMNVEV (reference sequence).

This chain connects TRBV12-3 or TRBV12-4 to TRBJ2-1, with 10 bases matching TRBD2. This CDR3 comprises 13 residues. V shed 6 bases and J 7 bases; nucleotides not matched to a gene: 3. The CDR3 loop is CASRPTSGNEQFF. Written as DNA, the CDR3 is TGTGCCAGCAGACCGACTAGCGGGAATGAGCAGTTCTTC.

The gene calls are TRBV10-1 and TRBJ1-2; D is perhaps TRBD1 (6 bases). The V end lost 6 bases, the J end lost 2 bases, and 10 bases lay between the germline ends. Per the germline V gene, CDR1 is WNHNN and CDR2 is SYGVQD (reference sequence). The CDR3 is made up of 13 amino acids. This CDR3 reads CASSRTGNYGYTF. CDR3 nucleotides: TGCGCCAGCAGCCGAACAGGGAACTATGGCTACACCTTC.

The CDR3 bases are TGTGCCAGCAGCTTGAGCGGAAGACAGGGGGCGTTTGGACAGCCCCAGCATTTT. Protein product: CASSLSGRQGAFGQPQHF. The J gene is TRBJ1-5, the V gene TRBV7-8, with 10 nucleotides matching TRBD1. There are 18 residues in the CDR3. Germline loops: CDR1 SGHVS, CDR2 FQNEAQ. Trimming removed 3 bases from V and 7 bases from J; junction bases left unmatched: 15.